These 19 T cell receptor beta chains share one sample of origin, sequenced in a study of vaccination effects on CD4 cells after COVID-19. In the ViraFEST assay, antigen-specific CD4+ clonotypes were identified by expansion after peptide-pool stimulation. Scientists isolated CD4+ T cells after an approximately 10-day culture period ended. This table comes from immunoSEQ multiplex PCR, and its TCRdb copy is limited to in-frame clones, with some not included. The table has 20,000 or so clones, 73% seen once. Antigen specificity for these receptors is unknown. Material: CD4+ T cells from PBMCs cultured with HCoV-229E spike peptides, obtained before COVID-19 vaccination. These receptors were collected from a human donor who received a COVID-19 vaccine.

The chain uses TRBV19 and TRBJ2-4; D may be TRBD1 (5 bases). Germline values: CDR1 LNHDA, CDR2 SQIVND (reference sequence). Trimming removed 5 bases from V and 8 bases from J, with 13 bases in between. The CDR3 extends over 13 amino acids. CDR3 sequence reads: CASSPRQGDIQYF. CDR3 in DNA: TGTGCCAGTAGTCCCCGCCAGGGCGACATTCAGTACTTC.

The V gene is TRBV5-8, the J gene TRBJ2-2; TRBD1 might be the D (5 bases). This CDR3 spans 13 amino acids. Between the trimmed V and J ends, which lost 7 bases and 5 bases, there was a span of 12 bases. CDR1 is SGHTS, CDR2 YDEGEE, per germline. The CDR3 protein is CASEKRGTGELFF. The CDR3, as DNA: TGTGCCAGCGAGAAAAGGGGTACCGGGGAGCTGTTTTTT. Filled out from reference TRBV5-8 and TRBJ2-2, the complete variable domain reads EAGVTQSPTHLIKTRGQQATLRCSPISGHTSVYWYQQALGLGLQFLLWYDEGEERNRGNFPPRFSGRQFPNYSSELNVNALELEDSALYLCASEKRGTGELFFGEGSRLTVL.

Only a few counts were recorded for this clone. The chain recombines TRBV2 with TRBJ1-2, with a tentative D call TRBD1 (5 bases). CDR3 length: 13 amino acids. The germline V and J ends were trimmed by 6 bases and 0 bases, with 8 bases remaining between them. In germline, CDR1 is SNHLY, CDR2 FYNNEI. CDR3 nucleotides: TGTGCCAGCAGGACAGAGTCTAACTATGGCTACACCTTC. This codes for CASRTESNYGYTF.

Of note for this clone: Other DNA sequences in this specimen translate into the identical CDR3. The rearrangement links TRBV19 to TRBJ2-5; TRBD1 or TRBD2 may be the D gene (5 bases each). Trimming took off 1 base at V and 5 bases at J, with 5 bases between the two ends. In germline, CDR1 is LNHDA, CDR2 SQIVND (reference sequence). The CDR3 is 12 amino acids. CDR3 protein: CASSIGGETQYF. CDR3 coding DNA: TGTGCCAGTAGTATAGGGGGGGAGACCCAGTACTTC.

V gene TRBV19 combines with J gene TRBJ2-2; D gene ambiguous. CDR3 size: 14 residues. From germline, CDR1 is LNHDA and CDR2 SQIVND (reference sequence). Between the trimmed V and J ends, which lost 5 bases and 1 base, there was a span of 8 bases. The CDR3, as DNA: TGTGCCAGTAGTCTCCAACAGAACACCGGGGAGCTGTTTTTT. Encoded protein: CASSLQQNTGELFF.

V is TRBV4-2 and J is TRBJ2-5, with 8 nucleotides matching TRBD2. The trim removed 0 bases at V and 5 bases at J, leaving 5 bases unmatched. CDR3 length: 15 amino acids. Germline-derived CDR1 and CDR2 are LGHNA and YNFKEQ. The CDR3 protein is CASSQDRGGPETQYF. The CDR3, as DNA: TGTGCCAGCAGCCAAGACCGGGGGGGCCCTGAGACCCAGTACTTC.

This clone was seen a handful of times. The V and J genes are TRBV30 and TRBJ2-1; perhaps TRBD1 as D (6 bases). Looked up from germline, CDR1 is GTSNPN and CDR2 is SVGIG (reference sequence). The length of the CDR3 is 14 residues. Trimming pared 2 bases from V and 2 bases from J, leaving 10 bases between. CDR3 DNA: TGTGCCTGGAGTTCAGGGGCCGCCTACAATGAGCAGTTCTTC. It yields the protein CAWSSGAAYNEQFF.

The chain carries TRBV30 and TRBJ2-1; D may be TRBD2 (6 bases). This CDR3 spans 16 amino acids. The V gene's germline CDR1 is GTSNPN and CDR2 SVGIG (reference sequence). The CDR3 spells CAYRRGRIGGSDEQFF. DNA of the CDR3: TGTGCATATCGCCGAGGACGGATTGGGGGGAGCGATGAGCAGTTCTTC.

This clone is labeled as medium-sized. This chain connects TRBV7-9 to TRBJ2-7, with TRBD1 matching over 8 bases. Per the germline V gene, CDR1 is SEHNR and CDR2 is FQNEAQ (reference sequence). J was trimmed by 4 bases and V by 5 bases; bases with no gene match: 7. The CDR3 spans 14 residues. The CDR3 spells CASSPTGVEYEQYF. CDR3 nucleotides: TGTGCCAGCAGCCCGACAGGGGTTGAGTACGAGCAGTACTTC.

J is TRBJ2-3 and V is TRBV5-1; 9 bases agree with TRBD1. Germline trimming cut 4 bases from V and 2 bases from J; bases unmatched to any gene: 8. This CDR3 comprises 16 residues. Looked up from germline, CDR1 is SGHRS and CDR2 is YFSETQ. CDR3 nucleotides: TGCGCCAGCAGCCGCCTACAGGGGGCTCACACAGATACGCAGTATTTT. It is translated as CASSRLQGAHTDTQYF.

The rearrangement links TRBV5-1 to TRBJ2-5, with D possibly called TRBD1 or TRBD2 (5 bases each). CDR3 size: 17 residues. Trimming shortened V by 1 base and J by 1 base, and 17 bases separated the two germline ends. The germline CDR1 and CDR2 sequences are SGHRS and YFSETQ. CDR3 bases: TGCGCCAGCAGCTTGATGGGACGATTAAGATTCCAAGAGACCCAGTACTTC. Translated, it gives CASSLMGRLRFQETQYF.

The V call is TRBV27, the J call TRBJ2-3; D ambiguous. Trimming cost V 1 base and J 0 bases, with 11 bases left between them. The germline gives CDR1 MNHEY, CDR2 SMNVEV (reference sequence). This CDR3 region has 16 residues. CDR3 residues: CASSLYAGESTDTQYF. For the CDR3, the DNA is TGTGCCAGCAGTTTATATGCCGGAGAAAGCACAGATACGCAGTATTTT.

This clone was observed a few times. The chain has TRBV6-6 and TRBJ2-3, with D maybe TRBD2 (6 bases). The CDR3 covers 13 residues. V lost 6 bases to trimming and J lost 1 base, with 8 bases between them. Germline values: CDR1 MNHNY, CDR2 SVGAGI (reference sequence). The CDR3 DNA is TGTGCCAGCAGGGGAGGCGGCACAGATACGCAGTATTTT. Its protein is CASRGGGTDTQYF.

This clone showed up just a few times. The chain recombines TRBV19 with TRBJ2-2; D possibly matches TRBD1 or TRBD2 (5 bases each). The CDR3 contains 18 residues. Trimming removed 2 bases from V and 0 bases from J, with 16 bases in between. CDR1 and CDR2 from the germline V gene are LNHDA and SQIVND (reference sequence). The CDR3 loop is CASSISLIGTANTGELFF. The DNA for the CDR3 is TGTGCCAGTAGTATATCCTTAATAGGGACGGCGAACACCGGGGAGCTGTTTTTT.

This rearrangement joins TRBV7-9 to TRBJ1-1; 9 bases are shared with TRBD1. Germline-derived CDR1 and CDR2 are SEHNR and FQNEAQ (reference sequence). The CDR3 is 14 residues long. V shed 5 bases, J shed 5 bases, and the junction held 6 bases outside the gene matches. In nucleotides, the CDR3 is TGTGCCAGCAGCCCCGGACAGGGGTGGACTGAAGCTTTCTTT. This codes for CASSPGQGWTEAFF.

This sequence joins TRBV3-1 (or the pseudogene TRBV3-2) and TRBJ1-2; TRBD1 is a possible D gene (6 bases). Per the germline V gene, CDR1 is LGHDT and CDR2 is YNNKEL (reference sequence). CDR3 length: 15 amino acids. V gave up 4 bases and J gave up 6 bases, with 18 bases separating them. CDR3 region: CASSPHGGGGDGYTF. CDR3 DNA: TGTGCCAGCAGCCCCCATGGAGGGGGAGGCGATGGCTACACCTTC.

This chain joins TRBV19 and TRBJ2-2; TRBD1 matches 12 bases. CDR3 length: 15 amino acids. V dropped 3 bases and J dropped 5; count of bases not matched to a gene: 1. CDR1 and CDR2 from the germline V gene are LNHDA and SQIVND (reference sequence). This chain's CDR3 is CASSMGQGATGELFF. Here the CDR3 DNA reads TGTGCCAGTAGTATGGGACAGGGGGCGACCGGGGAGCTGTTTTTT. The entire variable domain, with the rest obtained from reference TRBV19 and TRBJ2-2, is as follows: DGGITQSPKYLFRKEGQNVTLSCEQNLNHDAMYWYRQDPGQGLRLIYYSQIVNDFQKGDIAEGYSVSREKKESFPLTVTSAQKNPTAFYLCASSMGQGATGELFFGEGSRLTVL.

The CDR3 DNA is TGTGCTAGTGGTTTGGTAGTTGGGACAGACTCCTACAATGAGCAGTTCTTC. It is translated as CASGLVVGTDSYNEQFF. The rearrangement links TRBV12-5 to TRBJ2-1; 7 nucleotides align to TRBD1. The CDR3 totals 17 residues. Looked up from germline, CDR1 is LGHNT and CDR2 is FRNRAP. Trimming at V came to 0 bases and at J to 0 bases, leaving 5 bases not matched to a gene.

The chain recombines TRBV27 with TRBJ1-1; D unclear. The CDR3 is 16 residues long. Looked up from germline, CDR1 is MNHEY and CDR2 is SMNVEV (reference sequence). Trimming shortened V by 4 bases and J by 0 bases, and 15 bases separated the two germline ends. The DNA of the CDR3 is TGTGCCAGCAGTTATTACCCCGGGCGCATGAACACTGAAGCTTTCTTT. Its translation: CASSYYPGRMNTEAFF.